The rows below give T cell receptor beta chains drawn from one sample of a study of T cells in Graves' hyperthyroidism and ophthalmopathy. TCRdb ran MiXCR on the multiplex PCR reads and lists one entry per CDR3 protein. The sample holds 750,000 to 950,000 distinct CDR3 sequences, roughly 40% seen once. The source material was blood. These receptors were taken from a young man with Graves' hyperthyroidism. CDR3s leave out the opening cysteine and the closing phenylalanine or tryptophan. Clone size is not always given. Where it is, it says once, few, many or a class for expanded clones.

CDR3 | size | J | V
ASSLEGGRNTEAF | few | TRBJ1-1 | TRBV5-1
TINGQGGQPQH | - | TRBJ1-5 | TRBV29-1
AISATGGQETQY | - | TRBJ2-5 | TRBV10-3
ASIPVGARGTEAF | many | TRBJ1-1 | TRBV7-9
SANNRDYEQY | - | TRBJ2-7 | TRBV20-1
ASSSLNEKLF | many | TRBJ1-4 | TRBV7-9
ASRDGVLNEKLF | - | TRBJ1-4 | TRBV2
ASSPGGEGGTQY | - | TRBJ2-5 | TRBV7-9
ASSFGRHNTGELF | - | TRBJ2-2 | TRBV7-3
ASSTDTGFNEQY | - | TRBJ2-7 | TRBV25-1
SVVTGNTIY | - | TRBJ1-3 | TRBV29-1
ATSDSGHPSYEQY | many | TRBJ2-7 | TRBV24-1
ASADSTYEQY | many | TRBJ2-7 | TRBV19
ASSEMAISNQPQH | - | TRBJ1-5 | TRBV2
SAGPGTGVYNTEAF | few | TRBJ1-1 | TRBV20-1
ASSLAGATSYEQY | few | TRBJ2-7 | TRBV7-9
ATSRMTGNIEAF | many | TRBJ1-1 | TRBV15
ASSSNVGVSGANVLT | many | TRBJ2-6 | TRBV7-6
SSLGSGGETQY | - | TRBJ2-5 | TRBV29-1
ASSWRTGVDEQY | - | TRBJ2-7 | TRBV11-3
ASGTVRNYGYT | many | TRBJ1-2 | TRBV4-1
SARRLRSNQPQH | many | TRBJ1-5 | TRBV20-1
SASLAGGRELF | - | TRBJ2-2 | TRBV20-1